One and the same sample provided the 17 T cell receptor beta chains below, sequenced in a study of cytomegalovirus exposure and HLA in healthy donors. 60 Vbeta and 13 Jbeta primers were used in PCR. Here immunoSEQ multiplex PCR was the method, and the copy in TCRdb shows in-frame clones only, minus some. The data show around 89,000 clones, over 70% seen once. Sequencing used PBMCs. The origin of the receptors is a girl aged 2 to 10 in good health and CMV-seropositive.

This clone came up once. This chain links TRBV5-4 with TRBJ1-1; no firm D call. The CDR3 has 14 amino acids. Germline V gives CDR1 SGHNT, CDR2 YYREEE (reference sequence). The V end lost 4 bases, the J end lost 4 bases, and 14 bases lay between the germline ends. The CDR3: CASSALGGSTEAFF. In nucleotides, the CDR3 is TGTGCCAGCAGCGCTCTAGGAGGAAGCACTGAAGCTTTCTTT.

The chain recombines TRBV28 with TRBJ2-3, with a weak D call TRBD2 (6 bases). V lost 5 bases and J lost 11, with 14 bases in between. Germline CDR1 is MDHEN and CDR2 is SYDVKM. The CDR3 covers 12 residues. Here the CDR3 reads CASSVPGLGQYF. CDR3 nucleotide sequence: TGTGCCAGCAGTGTCCCGGGACTCGGGCAGTATTTT. The whole variable domain, remainder taken from reference TRBV28 and TRBJ2-3, is DVKVTQSSRYLVKRTGEKVFLECVQDMDHENMFWYRQDPGLGLRLIYFSYDVKMKEKGDIPEGYSVSREKKERFSLILESASTNQTSMYLCASSVPGLGQYFGPGTRLTVL.

The chain joins TRBV20-1 to TRBJ2-5; tentative D call: TRBD2 (6 bases). Trimming took off 6 bases at V and 5 bases at J, with 10 bases between the two ends. The CDR3 totals 11 residues. Per germline, CDR1 DFQATT and CDR2 SNEGSKA (reference sequence). As DNA, the CDR3 is TGCAGTGCCATGCGGGGTGAGACCCAGTACTTC. Translating it yields CSAMRGETQYF.

The V and J genes are TRBV28 and TRBJ1-3; D remains unclear. Looked up from germline, CDR1 is MDHEN and CDR2 is SYDVKM. The CDR3 is made up of 15 amino acids. Trimming took off 7 bases at V and 4 bases at J, with 17 bases between the two ends. Written as DNA, the CDR3 is TGTGCCAGCACCACCGTCCGAGCCTCAGGAAACACCATATATTTT. Translated: CASTTVRASGNTIYF.

The chain has TRBV7-2 and TRBJ2-5; D possibly corresponds to TRBD2 (6 bases). Germline assignment: CDR1 SGHTA and CDR2 FQGNSA. The CDR3 contains 15 residues. Between the trimmed V and J ends, which lost 5 bases and 2 bases, there was a span of 15 bases. CDR3 sequence: CASSDPFGGQETQYF. For the CDR3, the DNA is TGTGCCAGCAGCGACCCTTTCGGGGGTCAAGAGACCCAGTACTTC.

The J gene is TRBJ2-2, the V gene TRBV7-3, with 9 nucleotides matching TRBD1. V was pared by 5 bases and J by 4 bases, with 2 bases of the junction left unmatched. The CDR3 loop spans 14 amino acids. Germline CDR1 is SGHTA and CDR2 is FQGTGA. CDR3 coding DNA: TGTGCCAGCAGCAAGGGACAGGGCACCGGGGAGCTGTTTTTT. This translates into CASSKGQGTGELFF.

Concerning this clone itself: Other nucleotide sequences in the sample specify the same CDR3. The J gene is TRBJ2-3, the V gene TRBV29-1; TRBD2 agrees at 7 bases. Germline CDR1 is SQVTM and CDR2 is ANQGSEA. This CDR3 is 15 amino acids long. After removal of 7 bases from V and 0 bases from J, the junction contained 10 bases not matched to a gene. CDR3 DNA: TGCAGCGCTTGCTCGAGCGGGGCTAGCACAGATACGCAGTATTTT. It is translated as CSACSSGASTDTQYF.

The CDR3 DNA sequence: TGTGCCAGCAGCGGACTGACGGAAAAACTGTTTTTT. Its protein product is CASSGLTEKLFF. The rearrangement links TRBV6-5 to TRBJ1-4; D is unclear. The germline gives CDR1 MNHEY, CDR2 SVGAGI. Trimming removed 6 bases at V and 8 bases at J, with 10 bases between. The CDR3 runs to 12 residues.

The chain carries TRBV5-6 and TRBJ2-1; D gene uncertain. With 2 bases removed from V and 4 bases from J, the gap between germline ends came to 10 bases. Germline V gene sequence: CDR1 SGHDT, CDR2 YYEEEE. The CDR3 is made up of 14 amino acids. CDR3 residues: CASSLRGGYNEQFF. The CDR3 DNA is TGTGCCAGCAGCTTACGTGGCGGATACAATGAGCAGTTCTTC.

The chain recombines TRBV7-6 with TRBJ2-2, with a tentative D call TRBD1 (5 bases). The V gene lost 5 bases and the J gene lost 1 base, with 11 bases spanning the gap. From germline, CDR1 is SGHVS and CDR2 FNYEAQ. CDR3 length: 15 amino acids. The CDR3 DNA is TGTGCCAGCAGCCCCAGACAGCGGAACACCGGGGAGCTGTTTTTT. It yields the protein CASSPRQRNTGELFF.

V usage is TRBV10-3 and J usage is TRBJ1-4, with 7 bases matching TRBD1. Germline lookup yields CDR1 ENHRY and CDR2 SYGVKD. J lost 6 bases, V lost 11 bases, and 15 bases had no gene match. The CDR3 loop spans 15 amino acids. Here the CDR3 DNA reads TGTGCCGCGTCACCGGAGGGGGCCGTGGATGAAAAACTGTTTTTT. Its protein product is CAASPEGAVDEKLFF.

V and J are TRBV27 and TRBJ2-1; TRBD2 agrees at 8 bases. Germline V CDR1 and CDR2: MNHEY, SMNVEV (reference sequence). This CDR3 region has 17 residues. After removal of 10 bases from V and 0 bases from J, the junction contained 14 bases not matched to a gene. For the CDR3, the DNA is TGTGCCACCCATGGCGGGAGGATTACGAGCTCCTACAATGAGCAGTTCTTC. It translates to CATHGGRITSSYNEQFF.

The rearrangement uses TRBV7-9 and TRBJ2-1; TRBD2 matches at 12 bases. CDR1 and CDR2 (germline): SEHNR, FQNEAQ (reference sequence). The CDR3 covers 14 residues. J lost 7 bases, V lost 8 bases, and 6 bases had no gene match. In nucleotides, the CDR3 is TGTGCCAGCGGAGGGCTAGCGGGAGGGAATGAGCAGTTCTTC. Translating gives CASGGLAGGNEQFF.

The CDR3 DNA is TGTGCCAGCAGCCCCTCGGACAGGGGCTATGGCTACACCTTC. This translates into CASSPSDRGYGYTF. V usage is TRBV13 and J usage is TRBJ1-2, with 9 bases that match TRBD1. V shed 5 bases and J 4 bases; nucleotides not matched to a gene: 5. Germline-derived CDR1 and CDR2 are PRHDT and FYEKMQ (reference sequence). The CDR3 covers 14 residues. Full variable domain (missing parts from reference TRBV13 and TRBJ1-2): AAGVIQSPRHLIKEKRETATLKCYPIPRHDTVYWYQQGPGQDPQFLISFYEKMQSDKGSIPDRFSAQQFSDYHSELNMSSLELGDSALYFCASSPSDRGYGYTFGSGTRLTVV.

This clone was picked up one time. This chain joins TRBV6-6 and TRBJ2-7, with 7 bases aligning to TRBD2. The CDR3 contains 15 residues. CDR1 MNHNY and CDR2 SVGAGI come from the germline V gene (reference sequence). With 7 bases clipped from V and 4 bases from J, the junction kept 13 bases outside the gene matches. The CDR3 is CASTRSGLSPYEQYF. Written as DNA, the CDR3 is TGTGCCAGCACAAGATCGGGACTATCCCCTTACGAGCAGTACTTC.

The chain's CDR3 is CSAWTGGETQYF. Written as DNA, the CDR3 is TGCAGCGCCTGGACAGGGGGAGAGACCCAGTACTTC. V usage is TRBV29-1 and J usage is TRBJ2-5, with 10 bases aligning to TRBD1. Germline V gene lookup returns CDR1 SQVTM and CDR2 ANQGSEA. The CDR3 is made up of 12 amino acids. The trim removed 7 bases at V and 4 bases at J, leaving 3 bases unmatched.

This clone was counted a single time. V gene TRBV5-1 combines with J gene TRBJ2-3; D is possibly TRBD2 (7 bases). V lost 6 bases and J 3 bases, leaving 20 bases between the germline ends. The length of the CDR3 is 16 residues. Germline V gives CDR1 SGHRS, CDR2 YFSETQ. As DNA, the CDR3 is TGCGCCAGCACGCGTAGGGGGGGCCTCGGGACAGATACGCAGTATTTT. It is translated as CASTRRGGLGTDTQYF.